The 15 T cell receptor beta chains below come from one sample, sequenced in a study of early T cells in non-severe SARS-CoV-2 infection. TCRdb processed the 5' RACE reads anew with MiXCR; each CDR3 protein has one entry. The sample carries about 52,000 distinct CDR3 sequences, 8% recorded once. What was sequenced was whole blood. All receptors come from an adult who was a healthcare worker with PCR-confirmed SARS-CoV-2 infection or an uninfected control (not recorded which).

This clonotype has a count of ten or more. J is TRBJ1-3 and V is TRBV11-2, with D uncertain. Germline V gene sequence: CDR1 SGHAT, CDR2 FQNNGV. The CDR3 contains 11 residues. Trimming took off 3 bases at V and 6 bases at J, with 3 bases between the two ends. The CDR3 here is CASSLANTIYF. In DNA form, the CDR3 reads TGTGCCAGCAGCTTGGCAAACACCATATATTTT.

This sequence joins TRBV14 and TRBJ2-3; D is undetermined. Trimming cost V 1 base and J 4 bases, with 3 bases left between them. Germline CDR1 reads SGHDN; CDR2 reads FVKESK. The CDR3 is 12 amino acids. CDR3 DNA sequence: TGTGCCAGCAGCCAAGGCCCAGATACGCAGTATTTT. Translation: CASSQGPDTQYF. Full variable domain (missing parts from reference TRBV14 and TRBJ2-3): EAGVTQFPSHSVIEKGQTVTLRCDPISGHDNLYWYRRVMGKEIKFLLHFVKESKQDESGMPNNRFLAERTGGTYSTLKVQPAELEDSGVYFCASSQGPDTQYFGPGTRLTVL.

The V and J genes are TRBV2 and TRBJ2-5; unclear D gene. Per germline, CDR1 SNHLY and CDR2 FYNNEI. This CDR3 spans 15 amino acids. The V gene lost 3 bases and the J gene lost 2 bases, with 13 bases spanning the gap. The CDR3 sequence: CASSDVASRQETQYF. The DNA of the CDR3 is TGTGCCAGCAGTGATGTCGCTAGTAGACAAGAGACCCAGTACTTC.

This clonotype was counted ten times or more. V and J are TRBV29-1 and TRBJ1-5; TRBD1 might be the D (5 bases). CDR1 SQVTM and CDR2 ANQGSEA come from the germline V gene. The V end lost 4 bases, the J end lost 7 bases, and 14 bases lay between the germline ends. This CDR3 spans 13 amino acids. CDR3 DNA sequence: TGCAGCGTTGCCGGGGGACCGAGACAGCCCCAGCATTTT. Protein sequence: CSVAGGPRQPQHF.

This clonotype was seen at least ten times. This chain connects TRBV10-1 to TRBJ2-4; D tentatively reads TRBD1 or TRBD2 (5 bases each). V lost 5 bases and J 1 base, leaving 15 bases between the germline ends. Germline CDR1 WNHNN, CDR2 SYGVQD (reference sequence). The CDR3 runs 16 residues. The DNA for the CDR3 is TGCGCCAGCAGTTCCTATCGAGGGGTGGCCAAAAACATTCAGTACTTC. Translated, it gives CASSSYRGVAKNIQYF.

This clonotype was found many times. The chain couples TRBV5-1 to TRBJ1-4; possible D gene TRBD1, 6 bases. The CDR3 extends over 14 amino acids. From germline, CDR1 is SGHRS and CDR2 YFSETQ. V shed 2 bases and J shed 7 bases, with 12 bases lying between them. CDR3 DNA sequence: TGCGCCAGCAGCTTAACAGGGAAGGCTGAAAAACTGTTTTTT. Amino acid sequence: CASSLTGKAEKLFF.

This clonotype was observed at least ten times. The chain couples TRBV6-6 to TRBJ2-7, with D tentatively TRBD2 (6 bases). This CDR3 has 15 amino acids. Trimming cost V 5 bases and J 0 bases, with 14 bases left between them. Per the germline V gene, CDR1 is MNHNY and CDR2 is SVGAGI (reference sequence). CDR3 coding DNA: TGTGCCAGCAGTCGACTAGACCCCACCTCCTACGAGCAGTACTTC. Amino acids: CASSRLDPTSYEQYF.

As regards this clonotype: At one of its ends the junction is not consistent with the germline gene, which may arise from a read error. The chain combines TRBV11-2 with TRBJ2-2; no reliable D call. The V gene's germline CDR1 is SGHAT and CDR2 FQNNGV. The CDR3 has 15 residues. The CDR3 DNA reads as TGTGCCAGCAGCCCAGAAGGCGGCAGCACCTGGGAGCTGTTTTTT. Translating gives CASSPEGGSTWELFF.

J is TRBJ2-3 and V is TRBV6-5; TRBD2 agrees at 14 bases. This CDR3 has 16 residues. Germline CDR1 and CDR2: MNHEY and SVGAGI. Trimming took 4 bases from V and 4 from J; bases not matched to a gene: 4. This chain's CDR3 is CASSSGTSGSPDTQYF. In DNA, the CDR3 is TGTGCCAGCAGTTCCGGGACTAGCGGGAGCCCAGATACGCAGTATTTT.

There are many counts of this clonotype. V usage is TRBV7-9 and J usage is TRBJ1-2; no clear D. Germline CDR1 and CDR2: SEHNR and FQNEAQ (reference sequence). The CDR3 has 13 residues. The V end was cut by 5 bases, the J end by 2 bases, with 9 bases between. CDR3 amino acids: CASSKLLNYGYTF. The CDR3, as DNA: TGTGCCAGCAGCAAACTGCTAAACTATGGCTACACCTTC.

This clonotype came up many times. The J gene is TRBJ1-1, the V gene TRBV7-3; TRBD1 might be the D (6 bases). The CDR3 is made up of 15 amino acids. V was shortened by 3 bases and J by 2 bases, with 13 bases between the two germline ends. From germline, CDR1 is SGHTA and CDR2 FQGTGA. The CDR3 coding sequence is TGTGCCAGCAGCTTGCTACGGACAGCCAACACTGAAGCTTTCTTT. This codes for CASSLLRTANTEAFF.

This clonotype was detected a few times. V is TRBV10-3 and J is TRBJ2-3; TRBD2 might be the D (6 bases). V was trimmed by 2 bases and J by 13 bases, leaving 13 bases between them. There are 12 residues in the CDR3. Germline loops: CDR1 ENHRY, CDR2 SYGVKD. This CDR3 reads CAISEAEGPEYF. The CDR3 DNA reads TGTGCCATCAGTGAGGCGGAGGGTCCAGAGTATTTT.

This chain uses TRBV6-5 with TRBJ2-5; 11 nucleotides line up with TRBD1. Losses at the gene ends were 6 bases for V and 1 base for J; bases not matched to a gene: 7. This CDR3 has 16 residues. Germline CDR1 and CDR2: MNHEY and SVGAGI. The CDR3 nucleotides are TGTGCCAGCAGCCCCGGACAGGGGGCGCGCCAAGAGACCCAGTACTTC. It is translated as CASSPGQGARQETQYF.

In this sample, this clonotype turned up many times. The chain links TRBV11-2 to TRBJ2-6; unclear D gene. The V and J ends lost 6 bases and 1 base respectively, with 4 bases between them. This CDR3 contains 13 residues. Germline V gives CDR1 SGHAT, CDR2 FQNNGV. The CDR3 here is CASRGSGANVLTF. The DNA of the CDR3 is TGTGCCAGCAGGGGATCTGGGGCCAACGTCCTGACTTTC.

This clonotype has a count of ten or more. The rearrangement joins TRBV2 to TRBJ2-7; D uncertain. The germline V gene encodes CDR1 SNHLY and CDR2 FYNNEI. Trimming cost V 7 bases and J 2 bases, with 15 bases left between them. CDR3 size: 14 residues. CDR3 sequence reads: CASNPAEITYEQYF. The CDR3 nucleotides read TGTGCCAGCAATCCGGCGGAGATAACCTACGAGCAGTACTTC.